The 14 T cell receptor beta chains below were found in one sample sequenced in a study of T cells in Graves' hyperthyroidism and ophthalmopathy. The CDR3 regions of TCR beta were amplified from RNA transcripts. HTBI primers were used for first-round RT-PCR of the TCR CDR3. TCRdb passed the multiplex PCR reads through MiXCR, listing each CDR3 protein once. The data show a few hundred thousand distinct CDR3 sequences, roughly 20% seen once. Sequencing was done on a sample of blood. The receptors derive from a man in his fifties with Graves' ophthalmopathy.

This clonotype has more than one count but fewer than ten. J is TRBJ1-1 and V is TRBV11-2; D remains ambiguous. The germline V gene encodes CDR1 SGHAT and CDR2 FQNNGV. The CDR3 covers 14 residues. Trimming took off 4 bases at V and 1 base at J, with 10 bases between the two ends. The CDR3 spells CASSSWQKNTEAFF. Here the CDR3 DNA reads TGTGCCAGCAGCTCATGGCAGAAGAACACTGAAGCTTTCTTT.

This chain links TRBV19 with TRBJ2-2; 10 bases are a match to TRBD2. This CDR3 spans 15 amino acids. From germline, CDR1 is LNHDA and CDR2 SQIVND (reference sequence). The V segment lost 6 bases and the J segment 4 bases; nucleotides outside the gene matches: 5. The CDR3 spells CASRRTSGSTGELFF. CDR3 coding DNA: TGTGCCAGTAGGCGGACTAGCGGAAGCACCGGGGAGCTGTTTTTT.

The gene calls are TRBV5-1 and TRBJ2-5, with 10 positions matching TRBD2. Germline V gene lookup returns CDR1 SGHRS and CDR2 YFSETQ. This CDR3 region has 15 residues. Losses at the gene ends were 2 bases for V and 5 bases for J; bases not matched to a gene: 6. The CDR3 region is CASSFSGRPGETQYF. In nucleotides, the CDR3 is TGCGCCAGCAGCTTTAGCGGGAGGCCCGGGGAGACCCAGTACTTC.

This sequence joins TRBV20-1 and TRBJ2-3; 10 nucleotides agree with TRBD2. The germline V gene encodes CDR1 DFQATT and CDR2 SNEGSKA (reference sequence). This CDR3 comprises 14 residues. The junction had 10 bases not matched to a gene; V was cut back by 5 bases and J by 8 bases. The CDR3 loop is CSAPLAGVGGTQYF. DNA of the CDR3: TGCAGTGCTCCCCTAGCGGGAGTGGGAGGTACGCAGTATTTT.

The chain joins TRBV6-1 to TRBJ2-1; D is unclear. Germline lookup yields CDR1 MNHNS and CDR2 SASEGT. The length of the CDR3 is 14 residues. The ends were cut back, 1 base at V and 4 bases at J, with 8 bases in the middle. The CDR3 spells CASSEVQEYNEQFF. For the CDR3, the DNA is TGTGCCAGCAGTGAAGTGCAGGAATACAATGAGCAGTTCTTC.

This clonotype occurred a few times. The chain carries TRBV6-5 and TRBJ1-5; weak D call: TRBD1 (6 bases). CDR1 and CDR2 (germline): MNHEY, SVGAGI. V lost 4 bases and J lost 3, with 10 bases in between. The CDR3 sequence is 14 residues long. CDR3: CASSSTGINQPQHF. As DNA, the CDR3 is TGTGCCAGCAGTTCCACAGGGATCAATCAGCCCCAGCATTTT.

This clonotype appeared many times. The chain combines TRBV20-1 with TRBJ1-2; TRBD1 is a possible D gene (5 bases). Trimming pared 3 bases from V and 6 bases from J, leaving 11 bases between. The length of the CDR3 is 12 residues. The germline V gene encodes CDR1 DFQATT and CDR2 SNEGSKA (reference sequence). CDR3 coding DNA: TGCAGTGCTAGTTGGGGGAAGGATGGCTACACCTTC. Protein: CSASWGKDGYTF.

A remark on this clonotype: One base away lies a much larger clone, so this may be a sequencing read error. This chain links TRBV11-2 with TRBJ2-3; 10 nucleotides match TRBD2. The CDR3 extends over 19 amino acids. The germline CDR1 and CDR2 sequences are SGHAT and FQNNGV. The J segment lost 1 base and the V segment lost 10 bases, leaving 20 bases of the junction unmatched. The CDR3 DNA reads TGTGCCAACAGGAGTCCAAAAACTAGCGGGAAATGGCGCACAGATACGCAGTATTTT. Its translation is CANRSPKTSGKWRTDTQYF.

The table lists this clonotype with many counts. The V call is TRBV7-2, the J call TRBJ2-1, with 11 bases lining up with TRBD2. Germline V gene lookup returns CDR1 SGHTA and CDR2 FQGNSA. CDR3 length: 17 residues. V dropped 0 bases and J dropped 2; count of bases not matched to a gene: 3. The chain's CDR3 is CASSLAGTSGAYNEQFF. The DNA of the CDR3 is TGTGCCAGCAGCTTAGCAGGGACTAGCGGAGCCTACAATGAGCAGTTCTTC.

This chain joins TRBV5-1 and TRBJ2-5; the D gene is possibly TRBD1 (6 bases). Germline loops: CDR1 SGHRS, CDR2 YFSETQ. Trimming left V 0 bases short and J 1 base short, with 13 bases between. CDR3 length: 16 residues. The CDR3: CASSLGPDRSQETQYF. The CDR3 nucleotides are TGCGCCAGCAGCTTGGGTCCCGACAGGAGCCAAGAGACCCAGTACTTC.

This clonotype was counted at least ten times. The gene calls are TRBV11-1 and TRBJ2-2, with D tentatively TRBD1 or TRBD2 (6 bases each). This CDR3 is 15 amino acids long. Germline assignment: CDR1 SGHAT and CDR2 FQDESV (reference sequence). Trimming left V 8 bases short and J 9 bases short, with 22 bases between. CDR3 loop: CASGGSWRASRELFF. The CDR3 DNA follows: TGTGCCAGCGGGGGCAGCTGGAGGGCATCCAGGGAGCTGTTTTTT.

This clonotype was recorded many times. The V and J genes are TRBV28 and TRBJ2-7, with a tentative D call TRBD1 (6 bases). This CDR3 contains 12 residues. Germline lookup yields CDR1 MDHEN and CDR2 SYDVKM. Trimming removed 3 bases from V and 6 bases from J, with 9 bases in between. CDR3 amino acids: CASSFQGIEQYF. The CDR3 DNA sequence: TGTGCCAGCAGTTTCCAGGGGATCGAGCAGTACTTC. Full variable domain (remainder filled in from reference TRBV28 and TRBJ2-7): DVKVTQSSRYLVKRTGEKVFLECVQDMDHENMFWYRQDPGLGLRLIYFSYDVKMKEKGDIPEGYSVSREKKERFSLILESASTNQTSMYLCASSFQGIEQYFGPGTRLTVT.

Many counts were recorded for this clonotype. V and J are TRBV5-8 and TRBJ1-2, with 9 bases that match TRBD1. Germline V lookup: CDR1 SGHTS, CDR2 YDEGEE. The V gene end was trimmed by 4 bases and the J gene end by 7 bases; junction bases not matched to a gene: 8. This CDR3 is 14 amino acids long. The CDR3 protein is CASSRGQGSGGYTF. The CDR3 DNA is TGTGCCAGCAGCAGGGGACAGGGAAGCGGTGGCTACACCTTC.

This rearrangement joins TRBV19 to TRBJ1-2; D unresolved. V was pared by 5 bases and J by 7 bases, with 14 bases between. The CDR3 totals 13 residues. Germline CDR1 is LNHDA and CDR2 is SQIVND (reference sequence). The CDR3 DNA follows: TGTGCCAGTAGTTGGACGTCTACCGCTGGCTACACCTTC. Encoded protein: CASSWTSTAGYTF.